A selection of T cell receptor beta chains follows, all from one sample in a study of T-cell memory formation after mild COVID-19. One entry per CDR3 protein results from TCRdb running MiXCR on the 5' RACE reads. The sample contains approximately 250,000 distinct CDR3 sequences, 15% of which appear only once. Sequencing used PBMCs or a T cell subset sorted from them (not recorded which). The receptors come from an adult woman who had mild COVID-19 (a few samples of this study predate the infection). Cell type and time point are not known. Both conserved end residues are part of each CDR3. A D gene is named only where the DNA matches it firmly. For some rows the clone size is stated as once, few or many, or as a class when expanded; others skip it.

clone_size	cdr3_length	v_call	j_call	d_call	cdr3_nt	cdr3_aa
few	15	TRBV11-2	TRBJ2-2	NA	TGTGCCAGCAGCTTATCATTCCGCGGGACCGGGGAGCTGTTTTTT	CASSLSFRGTGELFF
few	16	TRBV24-1	TRBJ2-1	NA	TGTGCCACCAGTGGGCTCACGGGAGCTGGCTACAATGAGCAGTTCTTC	CATSGLTGAGYNEQFF
few	15	TRBV29-1	TRBJ2-3	TRBD2	TGCAGCGTTGAACCGGGACTAGCTTTCACAGATACGCAGTATTTT	CSVEPGLAFTDTQYF
many	16	TRBV12-3/TRBV12-4	TRBJ2-1	TRBD2	TGTGCCAGCAGTCTCGGAAGAGCTAGCGGTTACAATGAGCAGTTCTTC	CASSLGRASGYNEQFF
NA	13	TRBV24-1	TRBJ2-5	NA	TGTGCCACCAGTGATTTGACACGGGAGACCCAGTACTTC	CATSDLTRETQYF
NA	14	TRBV30	TRBJ2-7	TRBD1	TGTGCCTGGAGTGAGCAGGGGGTGTCCTACGAGCAGTACTTC	CAWSEQGVSYEQYF
NA	15	TRBV3-1	TRBJ2-1	NA	TGTGCCAGCAGCCTTTCGACGAGCTCCTACAATGAGCAGTTCTTC	CASSLSTSSYNEQFF
few	13	TRBV6-5	TRBJ1-4	NA	TGTGCCAGCAAGGTGCGGCCAAATGAAAAACTGTTTTTT	CASKVRPNEKLFF
NA	13	TRBV5-1	TRBJ2-7	TRBD1	TGCGCCAGCGCCGGGACAGGGATGTACGAGCAGTACTTC	CASAGTGMYEQYF
few	19	TRBV5-5	TRBJ2-2	TRBD2	TGTGCCAGCAGCCGACTCGGACTAGCGGGAGATGCCAACACCGGGGAGCTGTTTTTT	CASSRLGLAGDANTGELFF
NA	14	TRBV7-2	TRBJ2-4	NA	TGTGCCAGCAGCGTGGGGGTAGCCAAAAACATTCAGTACTTC	CASSVGVAKNIQYF
few	15	TRBV5-1	TRBJ1-1	NA	TGCGCCAGCAGCTTGGGAGCAGGTGGGAACACTGAAGCTTTCTTT	CASSLGAGGNTEAFF
many	13	TRBV12-3/TRBV12-4	TRBJ1-4	TRBD1	TGTGCCAGCAGGAGGGACAGAGAGGAAAAACTGTTTTTT	CASRRDREEKLFF
NA	14	TRBV20-1	TRBJ2-5	NA	TGCAGTGCTAACTGGGGGGCTCATCGAGAGACCCAGTACTTC	CSANWGAHRETQYF
NA	14	TRBV7-3	TRBJ2-5	TRBD1	TGTGCCAGCAGCCCCGGACAGGGGTGGAAGACCCAGTACTTC	CASSPGQGWKTQYF
NA	15	TRBV15	TRBJ2-6	NA	TGTGCCACCAGCAGACTCTTCTCTGGGGCCAACGTCCTGACTTTC	CATSRLFSGANVLTF
NA	15	TRBV7-2	TRBJ1-2	NA	TGTGCCAGCAGCTTAGATGTGGGGGGAGCCCGTGGCTACACCTTC	CASSLDVGGARGYTF
NA	14	TRBV3-1	TRBJ2-7	NA	TGTGCCAGCAGCCAATCCCCCGCAAAGGACGAGCAGTACTTC	CASSQSPAKDEQYF
few	16	TRBV7-2	TRBJ2-3	TRBD1	TGTGCCAGCAGCTTAGGTCCCCTTGACAGGGGCGATACGCAGTATTTT	CASSLGPLDRGDTQYF
many	18	TRBV4-2	TRBJ2-3	NA	TGTGCCAGCAGTCAAGGGTTATGGATAACGTCTAGCACAGATACGCAGTATTTT	CASSQGLWITSSTDTQYF
NA	14	TRBV5-1	TRBJ2-3	NA	TGCGCCAGCAGGCCAGGGGTCAACACAGATACGCAGTATTTT	CASRPGVNTDTQYF
few	17	TRBV7-9	TRBJ2-1	TRBD2	TGTGCCAGCAGCTCATTTAGGACTAGCGGGAGTTCTTATGAGCAGTTCTTC	CASSSFRTSGSSYEQFF
medium-sized	15	TRBV4-2	TRBJ1-5	TRBD1	TGTGCCAGCAGCCAAACTGACAGGGGAAGACAGCCCCAGCATTTT	CASSQTDRGRQPQHF
few	17	TRBV20-1	TRBJ2-4	NA	TGCAGTGCTAGAACGGATGTGCGGAGTGTGGCCAAAAACATTCAGTACTTC	CSARTDVRSVAKNIQYF
few	15	TRBV5-5	TRBJ1-5	NA	TGTGCCAGCAGGTCCGGGACCGAGACTGAGCAGCCCCAGCATTTT	CASRSGTETEQPQHF
NA	14	TRBV7-8	TRBJ2-1	NA	TGTGCCAGCAGCTTAAAGCTCCCCCCGGGTGAGCAGTTCTTC	CASSLKLPPGEQFF
few	14	TRBV12-5	TRBJ2-3	TRBD2	TGTGCTAGTGTGTGGCGGGAGGTGAAAGATACGCAGTATTTT	CASVWREVKDTQYF
NA	14	TRBV20-1	TRBJ2-3	TRBD2	TGCAGTGCTAGGCTGCGGGGGGGAACAGATACGCAGTATTTT	CSARLRGGTDTQYF
few	12	TRBV12-3/TRBV12-4	TRBJ2-7	NA	TGTGCCAGCACCTCAGGGGGGTACGAGCAGTACTTC	CASTSGGYEQYF
few	14	TRBV27	TRBJ1-6	NA	TGTGCCAGCAGTTTAAACCCCGCGAATTCACCCCTCCACTTT	CASSLNPANSPLHF
few	14	TRBV29-1	TRBJ2-7	NA	TGCAGCGTTGCTTACAGGTTACATACTTACGAGCAGTACTTC	CSVAYRLHTYEQYF
few	15	TRBV12-3/TRBV12-4	TRBJ2-1	TRBD1	TGTGCCAGCAGCAAACAGGGGGCGCAACGGAATGAGCAGTTCTTC	CASSKQGAQRNEQFF
NA	15	TRBV7-2	TRBJ2-1	NA	TGTGCCAGCAGCAAATTCGAGGGCTCCTACAATGAGCAGTTCTTC	CASSKFEGSYNEQFF
NA	14	TRBV5-6	TRBJ1-2	TRBD1	TGTGCCAGCAGCGATCGGACAGGGGACTATGGCTACACCTTC	CASSDRTGDYGYTF
few	13	TRBV4-2	TRBJ1-2	NA	TGTGCCAGCAGCCAAGAACGGGGGTGGGGCTACACCTTC	CASSQERGWGYTF
few	18	TRBV24-1	TRBJ2-3	TRBD2	TGTGCCACCAGTGATTTGACGTCGGCGGGAGGGGCGACAGATACGCAGTATTTT	CATSDLTSAGGATDTQYF
many	18	TRBV4-1	TRBJ2-5	TRBD1	TGCGCCAGCAGCCAAGCGTCAACCGGGACAGGGAAACAAGAGACCCAGTACTTC	CASSQASTGTGKQETQYF
few	12	TRBV7-2	TRBJ1-4	NA	TGTGCCAGCAGGCTCGGGGATGAAAAACTGTTTTTT	CASRLGDEKLFF
NA	16	TRBV7-9	TRBJ2-2	NA	TGTGCCAGCAGCTTAAAGGCTAGCTTGTACACCGGGGAGCTGTTTTTT	CASSLKASLYTGELFF
few	16	TRBV5-1	TRBJ2-2	TRBD1	TGCGCCAGCAGTGCGCCTGGGACAGAGTACACCGGGGAGCTGTTTTTT	CASSAPGTEYTGELFF
NA	15	TRBV11-3	TRBJ2-7	NA	TGTGCCAGCAGCTTAATAAAGGACAGCTTCTACGAGCAGTACTTC	CASSLIKDSFYEQYF
NA	16	TRBV20-1	TRBJ1-5	NA	TGCAGTGCTAGAGCCCAAGGGGCCCTAATCGGCCAGCCCCAGCATTTT	CSARAQGALIGQPQHF
NA	14	TRBV21-1	TRBJ2-7	NA	TGTGCCAGTTTACCATACAGGAACTACTACGAGCAGTACTTC	CASLPYRNYYEQYF
NA	13	TRBV20-1	TRBJ1-5	TRBD1	TGCAGTGCTTTACAGGGGCGGGATCAGCCCCAGCATTTT	CSALQGRDQPQHF
NA	14	TRBV29-1	TRBJ2-1	TRBD2	TGCAGCTTAGGAATGACTAGCGGGAGCAATGAGCAGTTCTTC	CSLGMTSGSNEQFF
few	13	TRBV7-2	TRBJ1-5	NA	TGTGCCAGCAGCTTTACAGGCAATCAGCCCCAGCATTTT	CASSFTGNQPQHF
few	14	TRBV19	TRBJ1-5	NA	TGTGCCAGTAGTACAATTATGGGGTTTCAGCCCCAGCATTTT	CASSTIMGFQPQHF
few	16	TRBV5-1	TRBJ2-3	NA	TGCGCCAGCAGCCCCCGAGGGCAGGGGGGAGGAGATACGCAGTATTTT	CASSPRGQGGGDTQYF
NA	13	TRBV12-3/TRBV12-4	TRBJ2-5	TRBD1	TGTGCCAGCAGACTGACAGGGTCAGAGACCCAGTACTTC	CASRLTGSETQYF
NA	12	TRBV25-1	TRBJ1-1	NA	TGTGCCAGCAGTGAATTCGGCACTGAAGCTTTCTTT	CASSEFGTEAFF
many	15	TRBV7-2	TRBJ1-5	TRBD1	TGTGCCAGCAGCTTACAGGGGGGCACCAATCAGCCCCAGCATTTT	CASSLQGGTNQPQHF
NA	13	TRBV2	TRBJ1-1	NA	TGTGCCAGCAGTGAAGCGCCCCCAGGGCCAGCTTTCTTT	CASSEAPPGPAFF
few	15	TRBV15	TRBJ2-7	NA	TGTGCCACCAGCAGAGGGGCGACCGATGCCTACGAGCAGTACTTC	CATSRGATDAYEQYF
NA	15	TRBV6-2/TRBV6-3	TRBJ2-6	NA	TGTGCCAGCAGTCAAACCAGGAGGGGGGCCAACGTCCTGACTTTC	CASSQTRRGANVLTF
NA	15	TRBV7-2	TRBJ1-5	TRBD1	TGTGCCAGCAGCCCTGGGACAGGGGGCATTCAGCCCCAGCATTTT	CASSPGTGGIQPQHF
NA	12	TRBV20-1	TRBJ1-2	NA	TGCAGTGCTGGACTTCAGTCTCCTGGCTACACCTTC	CSAGLQSPGYTF
NA	15	TRBV9	TRBJ2-1	NA	TGTGCCAGCAGCGTAGAAGGACAGCAATACAATGAGCAGTTCTTC	CASSVEGQQYNEQFF
few	15	TRBV19	TRBJ2-7	NA	TGTGCCAGTAGTCGGACAATATCAATCACCTACGAGCAGTACTTC	CASSRTISITYEQYF
NA	15	TRBV7-9	TRBJ2-2	NA	TGTGCCAGCAGATCCAACAGGCTAAACACCGGGGAGCTGTTTTTT	CASRSNRLNTGELFF